This T cell receptor beta chain was documented in a study of T cells in Graves' hyperthyroidism and ophthalmopathy. About this clonotype: Possible read error: a much larger clone is one base away.

The CDR3 totals 15 residues. V was clipped by 1 base and J by 9 bases; unmatched bases: 7. Germline CDR1 and CDR2: SGHVS and FQNEAQ. TCR beta CDR3 region amplification was performed from RNA transcripts. The HTBI primer set drove a first-round RT-PCR of the TCR CDR3. From the multiplex PCR reads, TCRdb called clonotypes with MiXCR, one entry per CDR3 protein. The profile shows about 400,000 distinct CDR3 sequences, just under 25% of them singletons. Clinical symptoms, serum thyroxine and TRAb, thyroid ultrasound and orbital computed tomography together formed the diagnostic basis. The sequence was collected from a man between 50 and 59 years old with Graves' hyperthyroidism. The sample comprised blood. The V gene is TRBV7-8, the J gene TRBJ2-1, with 9 bases matching TRBD2. DNA of the CDR3: TGTGCCAGCAGCTTAGGGGCGGGAGGGCCTTTTGAGCAGTTCTTC. It specifies CASSLGAGGPFEQFF.